This entry features one T cell receptor (beta chain) sequence. These data come from a study of OX40 agonist ivuxolimab in advanced cancers. CDR3 length: 16 amino acids. Germline V lookup: CDR1 LGHNA, CDR2 YSLEER. Trimming shortened V by 4 bases and J by 0 bases, and 13 bases separated the two germline ends. Profiling relied on immunoSEQ multiplex PCR, and the TCRdb table lists in-frame clones only, not all of them. Among 90,000 to 150,000 clones, 85% to 90% were seen once, and the ten largest hold 0.55%. The sequences come from CD4+ or CD8+ T cells sorted from blood, collected in a trial of the OX40 agonist ivuxolimab. This TCR derives from an adult with an advanced solid tumor such as melanoma, head and neck, liver or kidney cancer. The chain employs TRBV4-3 and TRBJ1-3; perhaps TRBD1 as D (6 bases). This CDR3 reads CASSLLDRSSGNTIYF. The DNA of the CDR3 is TGCGCCAGCAGCCTCCTAGACAGGAGCTCTGGAAACACCATATATTTT.